This TCR beta chain came from a study of cytomegalovirus exposure and HLA in healthy donors. The overall study: The approximately 110 validation repertoires used a platform that matched the one used for the approximately 610 first-cohort repertoires, as a later analysis reported. General observations from the study: Researchers catalogued approximately 160 TCR beta chains as cytomegalovirus-associated.

As regards this clone: The target antigen is unknown.

This CDR3 has 14 residues. Per germline, CDR1 SGHTA and CDR2 FQGTGA. The V gene lost 5 bases and the J gene lost 4 bases, with 12 bases spanning the gap. Repertoires were generated with immunoSEQ multiplex PCR, while TCRdb's copy carries only in-frame clones and drops some. The table lists about 180,000 clones, about 85% of them singletons. The chain uses TRBV7-3 and TRBJ1-3, with D perhaps matching TRBD1 (6 bases). The source material was PBMCs. The origin of this receptor is a man aged 18-30 years in good health and CMV-seropositive. Here the CDR3 DNA reads TGTGCCAGCAGCCCACAGGGCTCAGGAAACACCATATATTTT. Amino acid sequence: CASSPQGSGNTIYF.